This T cell receptor beta chain was obtained from a study of blood T cell repertoires in COVID-19. Study-level background: Acute and convalescent COVID-19 samples came from the United States, Italy and Spain. T cells, B-cell-depleted T cells, or PBMCs provided the cDNA or gDNA that served as material.

In the authors' methods: Amplification with reference gene primers provided the estimates of nucleated cell counts. This table comes from immunoSEQ multiplex PCR, and its TCRdb copy is limited to in-frame clones, with some not included. The DNA was the basis for D and trimming; V, J and clone size are from that table. The data contain fewer than 200,000 clones, 84% of them singletons. This CDR3 comprises 13 residues. Germline CDR1 is KGHSH and CDR2 is LQKENI. V shed 4 bases and J 5 bases; nucleotides not matched to a gene: 4. The sequenced sample consisted of peripheral blood. The chain combines TRBV18 with TRBJ2-7, with TRBD2 matching over 8 bases. The source of this sequence is a man aged 35-49 years who had recovered from COVID-19. The CDR3 reads CASSRPGGDEQYF. In DNA form, the CDR3 reads TGTGCCAGCTCACGGCCCGGGGGGGACGAGCAGTACTTC.